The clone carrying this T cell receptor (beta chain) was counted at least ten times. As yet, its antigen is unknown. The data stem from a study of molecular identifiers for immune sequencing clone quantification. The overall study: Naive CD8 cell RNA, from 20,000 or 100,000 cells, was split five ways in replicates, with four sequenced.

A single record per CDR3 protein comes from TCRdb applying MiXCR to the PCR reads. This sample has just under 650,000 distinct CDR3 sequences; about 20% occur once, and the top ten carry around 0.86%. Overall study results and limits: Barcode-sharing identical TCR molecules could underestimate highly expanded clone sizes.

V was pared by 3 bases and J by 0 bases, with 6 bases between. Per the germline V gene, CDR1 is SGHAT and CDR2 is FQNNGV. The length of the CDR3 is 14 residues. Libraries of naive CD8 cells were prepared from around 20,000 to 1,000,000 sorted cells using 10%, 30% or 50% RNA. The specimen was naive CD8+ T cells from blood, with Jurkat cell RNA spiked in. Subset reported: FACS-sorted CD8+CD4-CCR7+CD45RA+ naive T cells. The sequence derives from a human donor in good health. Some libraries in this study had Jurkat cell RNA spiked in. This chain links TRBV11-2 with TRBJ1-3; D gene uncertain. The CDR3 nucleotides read TGTGCCAGCAGCTTGGTAACCTCTGGAAACACCATATATTTT. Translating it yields CASSLVTSGNTIYF.